This TCR beta chain was observed in a study of radiotherapy plus CTLA-4 blockade in lung cancer. Profiled with immunoSEQ multiplex PCR; TCRdb holds only in-frame clones, not every one. The sample has approximately 100,000 clones; around 83% are singletons. The CDR3 runs to 14 residues. CDR1 MDHEN and CDR2 SYDVKM come from the germline V gene. The ends were cut back, 4 bases at V and 4 bases at J, with 14 bases in the middle. The TCR comes from a human donor with non-small cell lung cancer who had a partial response to radiotherapy plus ipilimumab. The sequencing used peripheral blood, collected from a patient treated with radiotherapy plus ipilimumab. The chain uses TRBV28 and TRBJ2-7, with D possibly TRBD2 on 6 matching bases. CDR3 in amino acids: CASSWGGTKYEQYF. In DNA, the CDR3 is TGTGCCAGCAGTTGGGGCGGGACCAAGTACGAGCAGTACTTC.